The 31 T cell receptor beta chains below were found in one sample sequenced in a study of shared clonotypes between healthy human individuals. Profiled with immunoSEQ multiplex PCR; TCRdb holds only in-frame clones, not every one. The sample holds approximately 480,000 clones; nearly 80% are singletons and the top ten take around 13%. Sequencing was performed on PBMCs. These TCRs come from a middle-aged woman in good health. Some clones in this sample may be carry-over from other donors' samples.

The chain is built from TRBV7-9 and TRBJ2-1, with D hard to call. V lost 5 bases and J 10 bases, leaving 15 bases between the germline ends. The CDR3 is 13 residues long. Germline V lookup: CDR1 SEHNR, CDR2 FQNEAQ (reference sequence). As DNA, the CDR3 is TGTGCCAGCAGCCCAGGCCGAGTAAGCGAGCAGTTCTTC. Amino acids: CASSPGRVSEQFF.

The chain employs TRBV5-1 and TRBJ2-6; maybe TRBD1 (6 bases). The germline V gene has CDR1 SGHRS and CDR2 YFSETQ. With 2 bases removed from V and 8 bases from J, the gap between germline ends came to 8 bases. This CDR3 has 13 residues. The CDR3 region is CASSLQGSNVLTF. CDR3 bases: TGCGCCAGCAGCTTACAGGGATCCAACGTCCTGACTTTC.

This rearrangement joins TRBV18 to TRBJ2-7; perhaps TRBD2 as D (5 bases). The CDR3 totals 15 residues. Trimming shortened V by 4 bases and J by 4 bases, and 17 bases separated the two germline ends. Germline CDR1 and CDR2: KGHSH and LQKENI. CDR3 sequence (DNA): TGTGCCAGCTCACTAGATCGGACTGGATTATACGAGCAGTACTTC. Protein sequence: CASSLDRTGLYEQYF. Full variable domain (remainder filled in from reference TRBV18 and TRBJ2-7): NAGVMQNPRHLVRRRGQEARLRCSPMKGHSHVYWYRQLPEEGLKFMVYLQKENIIDESGMPKERFSAEFPKEGPSILRIQQVVRGDSAAYFCASSLDRTGLYEQYFGPGTRLTVT.

V gene TRBV7-2 combines with J gene TRBJ2-3, with D unresolved. Per the germline V gene, CDR1 is SGHTA and CDR2 is FQGNSA. This CDR3 region has 13 residues. V gave up 1 base and J gave up 7 bases, with 9 bases separating them. CDR3 loop: CASSLGRQYTQYF. The CDR3 DNA sequence: TGTGCCAGCAGCTTAGGTCGCCAGTATACGCAGTATTTT.

The chain has TRBV29-1 and TRBJ2-5; no clear D gene. Trimming removed 2 bases from V and 4 bases from J, with 5 bases in between. This CDR3 is 11 amino acids long. The germline V gene encodes CDR1 SQVTM and CDR2 ANQGSEA. This chain's CDR3 is CSVEFGETQYF. In nucleotides, the CDR3 is TGCAGCGTTGAATTTGGAGAGACCCAGTACTTC. The complete variable domain, with remaining parts taken from reference TRBV29-1 and TRBJ2-5, reads SAVISQKPSRDICQRGTSLTIQCQVDSQVTMMFWYRQQPGQSLTLIATANQGSEATYESGFVIDKFPISRPNLTFSTLTVSNMSPEDSSIYLCSVEFGETQYFGPGTRLLVL.

Here the CDR3 DNA reads TGCGCCAGCAAGCTAGGGAGCCAAGAGACCCAGTACTTC. Its translation is CASKLGSQETQYF. The chain joins TRBV5-1 to TRBJ2-5, with D tentatively TRBD2 (5 bases). In germline, CDR1 is SGHRS, CDR2 YFSETQ. V dropped 6 bases and J dropped 1 base, with 10 bases sitting between them. The CDR3 contains 13 residues.

The J gene is TRBJ1-5, the V gene TRBV28; tentative D call: TRBD1 (5 bases). This CDR3 has 14 amino acids. The germline V gene has CDR1 MDHEN and CDR2 SYDVKM. V was cut by 3 bases and J by 7 bases, with 13 bases left in between. The CDR3 DNA reads TGTGCCAGCAGTTTCACCGGGGCGGGACAGCCCCAGCATTTT. Translated, it gives CASSFTGAGQPQHF. Full variable domain (remainder filled in from reference TRBV28 and TRBJ1-5): DVKVTQSSRYLVKRTGEKVFLECVQDMDHENMFWYRQDPGLGLRLIYFSYDVKMKEKGDIPEGYSVSREKKERFSLILESASTNQTSMYLCASSFTGAGQPQHFGDGTRLSIL.

This rearrangement joins TRBV27 to TRBJ1-5; 9 bases line up with TRBD1. Germline values: CDR1 MNHEY, CDR2 SMNVEV (reference sequence). The CDR3 spans 15 residues. The V and J ends lost 0 bases and 4 bases, in that order; junction bases with no gene match: 1. DNA of the CDR3: TGTGCCAGCAGTTTATCCGGGACAGGGAATCAGCCCCAGCATTTT. This gives the protein CASSLSGTGNQPQHF.

The chain combines TRBV7-8 with TRBJ2-2; D might be TRBD2 (7 bases). The CDR3 extends over 18 amino acids. Trimming removed 5 bases from V and 2 bases from J, with 21 bases in between. Germline V lookup: CDR1 SGHVS, CDR2 FQNEAQ. CDR3 DNA: TGTGCCAGCAGCATGTCAGGGGCGGGAGCTCCTAACACCGGGGAGCTGTTTTTT. Residues: CASSMSGAGAPNTGELFF.

This rearrangement joins TRBV18 to TRBJ2-1; 12 bases line up with TRBD2. Germline CDR1 and CDR2: KGHSH and LQKENI. CDR3 size: 17 residues. J lost 0 bases, V lost 4 bases, and 4 bases had no gene match. CDR3: CASSLSTSGSSYNEQFF. The CDR3 DNA reads as TGTGCCAGCTCACTTTCGACTAGCGGGAGCTCCTACAATGAGCAGTTCTTC.

V gene TRBV2 combines with J gene TRBJ2-5; tentatively, D is TRBD2 (6 bases). V lost 4 bases to trimming and J lost 5 bases, with 17 bases between them. The germline V gene has CDR1 SNHLY and CDR2 FYNNEI. The CDR3 runs to 15 residues. This CDR3 is CASSVGTQVSETQYF. The CDR3 DNA sequence: TGTGCCAGCAGTGTAGGGACTCAAGTCTCCGAGACCCAGTACTTC.

Notes on this clone: Other DNA sequences from this sample encode an identical CDR3 as well. The V gene is TRBV5-1, the J gene TRBJ2-1; D gene unclear. Trimming cost V 2 bases and J 0 bases, with 6 bases left between them. Germline CDR1 and CDR2: SGHRS and YFSETQ. This CDR3 is 14 amino acids long. This CDR3 is CASSLSSSYNEQFF. The CDR3 bases are TGCGCCAGCAGCTTATCGAGCTCCTACAATGAGCAGTTCTTC. The full variable domain, with the rest looked up from reference TRBV5-1 and TRBJ2-1, is KAGVTQTPRYLIKTRGQQVTLSCSPISGHRSVSWYQQTPGQGLQFLFEYFSETQRNKGNFPGRFSGRQFSNSRSEMNVSTLELGDSALYLCASSLSSSYNEQFFGPGTRLTVL.

The CDR3: CASSLARPGQGIPNTEAFF. DNA of the CDR3: TGTGCCAGCAGCTTAGCCCGACCGGGACAGGGGATTCCGAACACTGAAGCTTTCTTT. The chain carries TRBV7-8 and TRBJ1-1, with 10 bases fitting TRBD1. The CDR3 runs 19 residues. The ends lost 0 bases at V and 1 base at J; junction bases unmatched: 11. The V gene's germline CDR1 is SGHVS and CDR2 FQNEAQ.

The genes are TRBV9 and TRBJ2-3; D ambiguous. Germline V CDR1 and CDR2: SGDLS, YYNGEE. Trimming removed 2 bases at V and 0 bases at J, with 13 bases between. CDR3 length: 16 residues. In DNA, the CDR3 is TGTGCCAGCAGCGTTTCACACAGAGAGAGCACAGATACGCAGTATTTT. Translation: CASSVSHRESTDTQYF.

The CDR3 spells CSVEGPGQGAWEQYF. CDR3 bases: TGCAGCGTTGAAGGCCCGGGACAGGGGGCATGGGAGCAGTACTTC. The chain employs TRBV29-1 and TRBJ2-7; 12 bases are shared with TRBD1. The germline gives CDR1 SQVTM, CDR2 ANQGSEA. The V segment lost 1 base and the J segment 7 bases; nucleotides outside the gene matches: 8. This CDR3 spans 15 amino acids.

This clone was seen just once. The rearrangement links TRBV5-6 to TRBJ2-2; D is undetermined. The V end lost 4 bases, the J end lost 6 bases, and 13 bases lay between the germline ends. CDR3 length: 14 residues. Germline-derived CDR1 and CDR2 are SGHDT and YYEEEE. CDR3 sequence reads: CASSTAIRSGELFF. CDR3 sequence (DNA): TGTGCCAGCAGCACCGCCATACGTTCCGGGGAGCTGTTTTTT.

The chain links TRBV5-6 to TRBJ2-5; 8 nucleotides line up with TRBD2. Germline CDR1 reads SGHDT; CDR2 reads YYEEEE. This CDR3 is 14 amino acids long. With V trimmed by 2 bases and J by 5 bases, 5 bases remained unmatched. The chain's CDR3 is CASSFRSGSETQYF. CDR3 DNA sequence: TGTGCCAGCAGCTTTAGGAGCGGGAGTGAGACCCAGTACTTC.

This chain uses TRBV4-1 with TRBJ2-6; D is possibly TRBD1 (6 bases). This CDR3 spans 16 amino acids. The germline gives CDR1 MGHRA, CDR2 YSYEKL. The V and J ends lost 6 bases and 0 bases respectively, with 12 bases between them. CDR3 sequence (DNA): TGCGCCAGCAGTCGGACAGAAAGCTCTGGGGCCAACGTCCTGACTTTC. This codes for CASSRTESSGANVLTF.

This sequence joins TRBV5-1 and TRBJ2-5; 9 nucleotides match TRBD2. V dropped 0 bases and J dropped 5; count of bases not matched to a gene: 17. This CDR3 spans 19 amino acids. Germline CDR1 is SGHRS and CDR2 is YFSETQ. The CDR3 protein is CASSLEGLKMREGQETQYF. For the CDR3, the DNA is TGCGCCAGCAGCTTGGAAGGGTTGAAAATGCGGGAGGGCCAGGAGACCCAGTACTTC.

This clone was seen ten or more times. This chain connects TRBV29-1 to TRBJ1-1; the D gene is possibly TRBD1 (5 bases). Trimming left V 4 bases short and J 5 bases short, with 14 bases between. The CDR3 runs to 13 residues. Germline CDR1 is SQVTM and CDR2 is ANQGSEA. The CDR3 sequence: CSVAVLGGTEAFF. CDR3 bases: TGCAGCGTTGCCGTCTTGGGGGGAACTGAAGCTTTCTTT.

The chain carries TRBV6-1 and TRBJ1-5; D is uncertain. Germline V gives CDR1 MNHNS, CDR2 SASEGT. The CDR3 is 13 amino acids. V lost 0 bases and J 3 bases, leaving 3 bases between the germline ends. CDR3 DNA: TGTGCCAGCAGTGAAGCCACCAATCAGCCCCAGCATTTT. This sequence encodes CASSEATNQPQHF.

The chain has TRBV28 and TRBJ2-5; 10 bases match TRBD2. The J call is uncertain, as TRBJ2-7 better fits the DNA end. Germline lookup yields CDR1 MDHEN and CDR2 SYDVKM. The CDR3 consists of 20 residues. CDR3 protein: CASSLWIRRTSGAVGYEQYF. In DNA form, the CDR3 reads TGTGCCAGCAGTTTATGGATCCGGAGGACTAGCGGAGCCGTCGGCTACGAGCAGTACTTC.

This chain links TRBV28 with TRBJ2-7; TRBD1 agrees at 7 bases. Unmatched junction bases numbered 9, after V lost 2 bases and J lost 5 bases. The germline V gene has CDR1 MDHEN and CDR2 SYDVKM. This CDR3 has 15 amino acids. CDR3 in DNA: TGTGCCAGCAGTTTAAACCCAGGGGGTATCCACGAGCAGTACTTC. This codes for CASSLNPGGIHEQYF.

This chain links TRBV6-5 with TRBJ1-1; 9 bases are shared with TRBD1. V shed 1 base, J shed 4 bases, and the junction held 7 bases outside the gene matches. The CDR3 is made up of 16 amino acids. Per the germline V gene, CDR1 is MNHEY and CDR2 is SVGAGI. CDR3 in amino acids: CASSYFRDRECTEAFF. CDR3 nucleotides: TGTGCCAGCAGTTACTTCCGGGACAGGGAGTGCACTGAAGCTTTCTTT.

V and J are TRBV29-1 and TRBJ2-6; D ambiguous. There are 13 residues in the CDR3. CDR1 and CDR2 from the germline V gene are SQVTM and ANQGSEA. The V and J ends lost 4 bases and 2 bases respectively, with 6 bases between them. Written as DNA, the CDR3 is TGCAGCGTTGCCAGTCCTGGGGCCAACGTCCTGACTTTC. This encodes CSVASPGANVLTF.

This clone was detected ten times or more. The rearrangement links TRBV18 to TRBJ1-1; D gene ambiguous. Trimming removed 2 bases from V and 1 base from J, with 8 bases in between. Per the germline V gene, CDR1 is KGHSH and CDR2 is LQKENI. The CDR3 length is 14 residues. CDR3 sequence (DNA): TGTGCCAGCTCACCAATAACAAAGAACACTGAAGCTTTCTTT. It encodes CASSPITKNTEAFF.

The rearrangement uses TRBV10-1 and TRBJ2-7, with 7 bases identical to TRBD2. V was clipped by 4 bases and J by 6 bases; unmatched bases: 6. Germline-derived CDR1 and CDR2 are WNHNN and SYGVQD (reference sequence). The length of the CDR3 is 13 residues. CDR3 loop: CASSGLPSGEQYF. Written as DNA, the CDR3 is TGCGCCAGCAGTGGCCTCCCTAGCGGCGAGCAGTACTTC.

The rearrangement links TRBV27 to TRBJ2-7, with a tentative D call TRBD1 (5 bases). Trimming shortened V by 5 bases and J by 0 bases, and 8 bases separated the two germline ends. Germline assignment: CDR1 MNHEY and CDR2 SMNVEV (reference sequence). The CDR3 totals 13 residues. CDR3 region: CASSRGSSYEQYF. CDR3 sequence (DNA): TGTGCCAGCAGTAGGGGAAGCTCCTACGAGCAGTACTTC.

V is TRBV9 and J is TRBJ1-2; D unclear. The CDR3 runs 13 residues. The V end lost 1 base, the J end lost 8 bases, and 12 bases lay between the germline ends. Looked up from germline, CDR1 is SGDLS and CDR2 is YYNGEE. DNA of the CDR3: TGTGCCAGCAGCGTACGTCAAGTGGGGGGCTACACCTTC. Its translation is CASSVRQVGGYTF.

The CDR3 reads CASSGGTGGIEQFF. CDR3 nucleotide sequence: TGTGCCAGCAGCGGGGGGACAGGGGGCATTGAGCAGTTCTTC. This chain uses TRBV5-4 with TRBJ2-1; 12 positions match TRBD1. CDR1 is SGHNT and CDR2 is YYREEE in the germline V gene (reference sequence). The CDR3 extends over 14 amino acids. The V gene end was trimmed by 4 bases and the J gene end by 9 bases; junction bases not matched to a gene: 5.

The chain uses TRBV20-1 and TRBJ1-1; D perhaps matches TRBD1 (6 bases). Trimming took 4 bases from V and 8 from J, leaving 11 bases between them. The germline CDR1 and CDR2 sequences are DFQATT and SNEGSKA (reference sequence). CDR3 length: 11 amino acids. This CDR3 is CSANDRPEAFF. The CDR3 coding sequence is TGCAGTGCTAACGACAGGCCCGAAGCTTTCTTT.